A single T cell receptor beta chain is shown here with its context. Its target is not known. The sample originates from a study of T cell responses to AZD1222 COVID-19 vaccine. General observations from the study: The study identified only five or six AZD1222 recipients as seropositive at baseline. Repertoire collection took place solely once the T cell response had peaked.

Profiled with immunoSEQ multiplex PCR; TCRdb holds only in-frame clones, not every one. The sample has 100,000 to 150,000 clones; about 87% are singletons. CDR3 length: 15 residues. Germline V lookup: CDR1 SGHRS, CDR2 YFSETQ. Trimming shortened V by 0 bases and J by 4 bases, and 11 bases separated the two germline ends. The V call is TRBV5-1, the J call TRBJ1-5; D possibly corresponds to TRBD1 (5 bases). The TCR sequence derives from an adult in good health. This specimen consisted of peripheral blood, obtained on day 0 of AZD1222 vaccination. The CDR3 here is CASSLVWGGNQPQHF. The CDR3 nucleotides are TGCGCCAGCAGCTTGGTGTGGGGCGGAAATCAGCCCCAGCATTTT.